This T cell receptor beta chain was retrieved from a study of CD4+ T cells in melanoma. Study-wide findings and caveats: CD8+ T cell, macrophage and B cell function reportedly correlated with neoantigen-specific CD4+ T cells. Reportedly, melanoma neoantigen-specific CD4+ T cells showed varied differentiation states.

With regard to this clone: The antigen remains undetermined.

CDR3 size: 16 residues. Trimming pared 0 bases from V and 7 bases from J, leaving 18 bases between. Germline CDR1 reads MGHRA; CDR2 reads YSYEKL. Generated by immunoSEQ multiplex PCR, the TCRdb table keeps only in-frame clones and is missing some. The sample holds roughly 150,000 clones, about 93% seen once. This clonotype was sampled from a human donor with melanoma. The chain carries TRBV4-1 and TRBJ1-1; TRBD1 might be the D (5 bases). The CDR3 DNA follows: TGCGCCAGCAGCCAAGAGCCCTTGTCAGGGACCGTTGAAGCTTTCTTT. As protein: CASSQEPLSGTVEAFF.